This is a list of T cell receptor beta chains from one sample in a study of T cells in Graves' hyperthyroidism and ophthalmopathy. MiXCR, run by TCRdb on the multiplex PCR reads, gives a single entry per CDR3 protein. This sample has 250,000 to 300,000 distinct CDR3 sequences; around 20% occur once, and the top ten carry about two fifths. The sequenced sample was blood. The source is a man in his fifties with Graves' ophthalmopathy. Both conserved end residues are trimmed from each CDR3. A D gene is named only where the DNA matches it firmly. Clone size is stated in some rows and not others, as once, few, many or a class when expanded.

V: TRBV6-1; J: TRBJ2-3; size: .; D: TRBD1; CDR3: ASSPPGQGVDTQY
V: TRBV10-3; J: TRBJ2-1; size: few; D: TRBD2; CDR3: AIWTSGYNEQF
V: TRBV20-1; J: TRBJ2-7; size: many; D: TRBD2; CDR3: SATVSGRLAEQY
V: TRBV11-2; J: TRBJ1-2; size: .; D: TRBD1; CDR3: ASSSGTEGYTGFNYGYT
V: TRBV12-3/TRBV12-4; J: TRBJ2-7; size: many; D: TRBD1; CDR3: ASRTRTGNYEQY
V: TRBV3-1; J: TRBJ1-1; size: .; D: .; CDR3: ASSQSGTANTEAF
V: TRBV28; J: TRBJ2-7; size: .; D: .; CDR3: ASSFVLLGTTRGTYEQY
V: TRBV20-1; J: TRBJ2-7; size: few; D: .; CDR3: SARDPTRTGNEQY
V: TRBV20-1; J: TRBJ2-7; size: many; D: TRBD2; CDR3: SASGGGASSYEQY
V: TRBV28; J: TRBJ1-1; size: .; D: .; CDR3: ASTARLLLMNTEAF
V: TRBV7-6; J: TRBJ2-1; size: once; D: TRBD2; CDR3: ASSVTLSLAGAYNEQF
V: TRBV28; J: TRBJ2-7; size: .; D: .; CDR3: ASRRQMGDEQY
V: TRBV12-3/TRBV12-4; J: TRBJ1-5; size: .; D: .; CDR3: ASSLTGSGNQPQH
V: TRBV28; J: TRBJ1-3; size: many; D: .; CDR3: ASSPFGGSGNTIY
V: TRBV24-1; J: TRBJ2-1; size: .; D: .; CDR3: ATSDLGTASYNEQF
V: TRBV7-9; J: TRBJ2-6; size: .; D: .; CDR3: ASSSTRLSGANVLT
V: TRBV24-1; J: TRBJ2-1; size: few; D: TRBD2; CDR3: ATSEAGTSGSSYNEQF